This T cell receptor beta chain was obtained from a study of CD8 T cells in Susac syndrome. Per the germline V gene, CDR1 is LNHNV and CDR2 is YYDKDF (reference sequence). The CDR3 is 15 amino acids. The ends were cut back, 0 bases at V and 7 bases at J, with 10 bases in the middle. With random hexamers, roughly 0.5 to 1 ug RNA was reverse transcribed. Amplification of TCR beta CDR3 by immunoSEQ multiplex PCR spanned 54 Vbeta and 13 Jbeta. TCRdb reprocessed the immunoSEQ multiplex PCR reads via MiXCR and lists one record per CDR3 protein. The top ten hold 0.13% to 0.15% of the sample, which has 150,000 to 200,000 distinct CDR3 sequences, just under 95% seen once. Peripheral blood CD8+ and CD4+ T cells were profiled by TCR beta sequencing. Healthy donors, matched for age and sex, constituted the control group.

V usage is TRBV15 and J usage is TRBJ1-6; no reliable D call. This sequence originates from a human donor in good health. Sequencing used CD4+ T cells from PBMCs. The DNA for the CDR3 is TGTGCCACCAGCAGAGATATTTTCCGGAATTCACCCCTCCACTTT. It encodes CATSRDIFRNSPLHF.